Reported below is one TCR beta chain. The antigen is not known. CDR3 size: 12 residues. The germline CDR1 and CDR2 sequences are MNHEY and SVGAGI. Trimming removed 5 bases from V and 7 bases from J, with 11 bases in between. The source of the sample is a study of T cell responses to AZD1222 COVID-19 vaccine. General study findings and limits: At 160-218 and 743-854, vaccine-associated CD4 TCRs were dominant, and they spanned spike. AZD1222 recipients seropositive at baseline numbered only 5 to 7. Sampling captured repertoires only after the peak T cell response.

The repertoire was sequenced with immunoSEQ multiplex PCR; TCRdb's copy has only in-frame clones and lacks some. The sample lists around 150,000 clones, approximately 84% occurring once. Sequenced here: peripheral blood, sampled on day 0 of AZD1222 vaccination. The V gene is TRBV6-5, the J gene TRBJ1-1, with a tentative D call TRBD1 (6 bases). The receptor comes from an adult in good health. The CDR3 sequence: CASSPQGREAFF. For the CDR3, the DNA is TGTGCCAGCAGTCCTCAGGGGCGTGAAGCTTTCTTT.